Listed below are T cell receptor beta chains from one sample, sequenced in a study of blood T cell repertoires in COVID-19. Generated by immunoSEQ multiplex PCR, the TCRdb table keeps only in-frame clones and is missing some. Counted here are roughly 200,000 clones, 70% to 90% occurring once; the ten biggest clones make up about a sixth. The source material was peripheral blood. The receptors here all came from a man in his forties or fifties with COVID-19, enrolled during active disease. Each CDR3 is given with its conserved first and last residue. D genes are given only for firm matches. The size entry is marked missing in some rows and otherwise reads once, few, many or a size class.

CASSAQRGTSNTGELFF	TGTGCCAGCAGCGCTCAACGGGGGACCTCGAACACCGGGGAGCTGTTTTTT	TRBV9	TRBJ2-2	NA	NA	17
CASSFDLNRGHFSYNEQFF	TGTGCCAGCAGCTTCGACTTGAACCGGGGACATTTCTCCTACAATGAGCAGTTCTTC	TRBV7-6	TRBJ2-1	NA	once	19
CAISESNGLTDTQYF	TGTGCCATCAGTGAGTCGAACGGGTTGACAGATACGCAGTATTTT	TRBV10-3	TRBJ2-3	NA	NA	15
CASSQDRGAAYNEQFF	TGCGCCAGCAGCCAAGATCGGGGGGCCGCCTACAATGAGCAGTTCTTC	TRBV4-3	TRBJ2-1	NA	NA	16
CASRRDSHQQTPTDTQYF	TGTGCCAGCAGAAGGGACAGCCATCAACAAACGCCCACAGATACGCAGTATTTT	TRBV5-4	TRBJ2-3	TRBD1	NA	18
CASSLTSGGSSDTQYF	TGTGCCAGCAGCCTTACTAGCGGGGGAAGTTCAGATACGCAGTATTTT	TRBV4-2	TRBJ2-3	TRBD2	few	16
CASSSRQGYGYTF	TGTGCCAGCAGCTCACGACAGGGCTATGGCTACACCTTC	TRBV14	TRBJ1-2	TRBD1	few	13
CSGYVLNASSYNEQFF	TGCAGCGGATATGTTCTGAACGCGAGCTCCTACAATGAGCAGTTCTTC	TRBV29-1	TRBJ2-1	NA	NA	16
CASSYQDGYTF	TGTGCCAGCAGTTACCAGGATGGCTACACCTTC	TRBV6-2/TRBV6-3	TRBJ1-2	NA	few	11
CASSPAGTGDDGYTF	TGTGCCAGCAGCCCCGCCGGGACAGGGGACGATGGCTACACCTTC	TRBV7-9	TRBJ1-2	TRBD1	NA	15
CASNPGAAMTDTQYF	TGTGCCAGCAATCCAGGGGCGGCGATGACAGATACGCAGTATTTT	TRBV6-5	TRBJ2-3	NA	NA	15
CASATSGNNEQFF	TGTGCCAGCGCAACTAGCGGAAACAATGAGCAGTTCTTC	TRBV7-3	TRBJ2-1	TRBD2	NA	13
CASSLSAPGGYGYTF	TGTGCCAGCAGTTTGTCTGCCCCGGGAGGATATGGCTACACCTTC	TRBV27	TRBJ1-2	NA	NA	15
CASSSSGVNTEAFF	TGTGCCAGCAGTTCCTCAGGGGTTAACACTGAAGCTTTCTTT	TRBV28	TRBJ1-1	NA	NA	14
CASSFSNLDRKQETQYF	TGTGCCAGCAGCTTCTCCAACCTGGACAGAAAACAAGAGACCCAGTACTTC	TRBV5-5	TRBJ2-5	NA	NA	17
CSVGTSGRAEQYF	TGCAGCGTAGGGACTAGCGGGAGGGCCGAGCAGTACTTC	TRBV29-1	TRBJ2-7	TRBD2	NA	13
CASSLGVGGRSGETQYF	TGTGCCAGCAGCTTGGGGGTCGGCGGGAGGTCCGGAGAGACCCAGTACTTC	TRBV11-2	TRBJ2-5	TRBD2	NA	17
CASSAGTDTQYF	TGTGCCAGCAGTGCGGGTACAGATACGCAGTATTTT	TRBV27	TRBJ2-3	NA	few	12
CASSYSTQGGGSPLHF	TGTGCCAGCAGTTACTCGACACAGGGTGGCGGATCACCCCTCCACTTT	TRBV6-5	TRBJ1-6	NA	NA	16
CASRLAGGGEQYF	TGTGCCAGTCGACTAGCGGGAGGGGGAGAGCAGTACTTC	TRBV27	TRBJ2-7	TRBD2	once	13
CASGLVPSGEGETQYF	TGTGCTAGTGGTTTGGTACCTAGCGGGGAGGGCGAGACCCAGTACTTC	TRBV12-5	TRBJ2-5	TRBD2	NA	16
CASSLAWASEQYF	TGTGCCAGCAGCTTGGCCTGGGCGAGTGAGCAGTACTTC	TRBV5-6	TRBJ2-7	NA	NA	13
CASRRGGDIQYF	TGTGCCAGCCGAAGGGGGGGGGACATTCAGTACTTC	TRBV19	TRBJ2-4	NA	NA	12
CASSLADRTFNEKLFF	TGCGCCAGCAGCTTGGCCGACAGGACCTTTAATGAAAAACTGTTTTTT	TRBV5-1	TRBJ1-4	NA	NA	16
CAWSYQGAGETQYF	TGTGCCTGGAGTTATCAGGGGGCCGGCGAGACCCAGTACTTC	TRBV30	TRBJ2-5	TRBD1	NA	14
CASRLDIGGLNTGELFF	TGTGCCAGCAGACTTGATATTGGCGGACTCAACACCGGGGAGCTGTTTTTT	TRBV9	TRBJ2-2	NA	NA	17
CTAGPSSYEQYF	TGCACCGCGGGTCCGAGCTCCTACGAGCAGTACTTC	TRBV6-5	TRBJ2-7	NA	NA	12
CASSRTGGGYEQYF	TGTGCCAGCAGCCGTACAGGGGGGGGATACGAGCAGTACTTC	TRBV7-8	TRBJ2-7	NA	NA	14
CASSTGPGLAGESSYNEQFF	TGTGCCAGCAGTACGGGCCCTGGACTAGCGGGAGAGAGCTCCTACAATGAGCAGTTCTTC	TRBV7-6	TRBJ2-1	TRBD2	NA	20
CSVNGQVNTEAFF	TGCAGCGTTAACGGACAGGTGAACACTGAAGCTTTCTTT	TRBV29-1	TRBJ1-1	TRBD1	NA	13